Sequencing of this T cell receptor beta chain was carried out in a study of shared clonotypes between healthy human individuals. Background on the study: Donors consisted of a couple of women and a few men between 18 and 49. Per donor, CD8 memory used one plate, CD8 naive used two, CD4 memory used three and CD4 naive used three.

Study-level points and caveats: Among donors, the sharing of clonotypes was expected to be influenced by sequencing depth.

Assay used: immunoSEQ multiplex PCR; TCRdb lists only in-frame clones, some missing. In the table there are more than 2,000,000 clones, over 85% of which are singletons. With regard to this clone: Its antigen is undetermined.

CDR1 is SGHNT and CDR2 is YYREEE in the germline V gene (reference sequence). This CDR3 has 17 residues. Trimming removed 0 bases from V and 1 base from J; junction bases left unmatched: 7. Sequencing used naive CD4+ T cells sorted from blood. Subset denoted: CD45RA+ positively selected. The rearrangement joins TRBV5-4 to TRBJ2-5; 9 bases are shared with TRBD2. The source is a man aged 18 to 29 in good health. The CDR3 sequence is CASSLVFSGGTQETQYF. CDR3 nucleotides: TGTGCCAGCAGCTTGGTATTTAGCGGGGGAACCCAAGAGACCCAGTACTTC.